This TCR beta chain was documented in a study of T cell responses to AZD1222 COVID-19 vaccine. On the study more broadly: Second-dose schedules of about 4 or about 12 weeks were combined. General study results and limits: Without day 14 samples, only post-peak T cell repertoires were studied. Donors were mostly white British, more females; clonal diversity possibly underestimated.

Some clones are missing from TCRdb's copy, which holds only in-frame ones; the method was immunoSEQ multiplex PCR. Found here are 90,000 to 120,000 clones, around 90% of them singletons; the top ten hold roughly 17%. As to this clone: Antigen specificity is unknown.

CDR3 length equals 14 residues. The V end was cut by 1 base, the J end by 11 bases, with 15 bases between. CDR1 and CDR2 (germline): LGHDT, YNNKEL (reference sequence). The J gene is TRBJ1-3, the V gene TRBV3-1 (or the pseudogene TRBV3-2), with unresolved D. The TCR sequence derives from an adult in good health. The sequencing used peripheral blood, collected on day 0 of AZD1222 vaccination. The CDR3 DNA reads TGTGCCAGCAGCCAAGTAGGGTCTTTTGGCGCCATATATTTT. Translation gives CASSQVGSFGAIYF.